This T cell receptor (beta chain) was recorded in a study of cytomegalovirus exposure and HLA in healthy donors. Study conclusions and caveats: For cytomegalovirus status, the classifier reportedly gave diagnoses with high specificity and sensitivity. Rare TCR sequences dominated, though some public TCRs recurred in many donors. The finding came from a later analysis; first-cohort TCR clusters tended to co-occur in the 110 or so validation repertoires.

As for this clone: Its antigen is undetermined.

Germline loops: CDR1 MDHEN, CDR2 SYDVKM. This CDR3 is built from 15 residues. The trim removed 4 bases at V and 3 bases at J, leaving 9 bases unmatched. Profiled with immunoSEQ multiplex PCR; TCRdb holds only in-frame clones, not every one. The data show about 130,000 clones, with approximately 89% seen just once and roughly 9.3% held by the top ten. The receptor's source is a woman aged 18-29 years in good health and CMV-seropositive. The sample consisted of PBMCs. The V gene is TRBV28, the J gene TRBJ2-7; 7 nucleotides align to TRBD2. The CDR3 DNA sequence: TGTGCCAGCAGTTCGCCCGGACTAGGGAGCTACGAGCAGTACTTC. Amino acid sequence: CASSSPGLGSYEQYF.